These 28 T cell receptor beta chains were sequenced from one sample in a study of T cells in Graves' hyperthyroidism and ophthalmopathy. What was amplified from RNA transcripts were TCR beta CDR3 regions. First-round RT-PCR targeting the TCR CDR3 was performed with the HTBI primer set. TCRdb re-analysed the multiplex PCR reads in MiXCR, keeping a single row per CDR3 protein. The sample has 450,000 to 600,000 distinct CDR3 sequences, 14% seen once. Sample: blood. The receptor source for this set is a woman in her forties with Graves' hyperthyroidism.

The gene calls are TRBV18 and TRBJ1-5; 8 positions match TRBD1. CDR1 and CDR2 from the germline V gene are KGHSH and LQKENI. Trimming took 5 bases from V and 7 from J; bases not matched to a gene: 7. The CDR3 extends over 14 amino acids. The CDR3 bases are TGTGCCAGCTCAGCGACTAGACAGGGGCAGCCCCAGCATTTT. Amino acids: CASSATRQGQPQHF.

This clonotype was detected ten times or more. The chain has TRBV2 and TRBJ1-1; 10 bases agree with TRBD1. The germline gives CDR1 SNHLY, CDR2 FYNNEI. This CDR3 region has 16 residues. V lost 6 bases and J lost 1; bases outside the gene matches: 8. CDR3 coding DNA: TGTGCCAGCAGATGGGACAGGGGAGGGCGGAACACTGAAGCTTTCTTT. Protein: CASRWDRGGRNTEAFF.

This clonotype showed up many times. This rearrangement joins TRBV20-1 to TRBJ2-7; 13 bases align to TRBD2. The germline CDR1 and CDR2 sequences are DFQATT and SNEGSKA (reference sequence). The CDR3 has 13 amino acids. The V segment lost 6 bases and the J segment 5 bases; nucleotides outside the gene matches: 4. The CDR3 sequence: CSAKGLAGNEQYF. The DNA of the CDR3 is TGCAGTGCCAAGGGACTAGCGGGAAACGAGCAGTACTTC.

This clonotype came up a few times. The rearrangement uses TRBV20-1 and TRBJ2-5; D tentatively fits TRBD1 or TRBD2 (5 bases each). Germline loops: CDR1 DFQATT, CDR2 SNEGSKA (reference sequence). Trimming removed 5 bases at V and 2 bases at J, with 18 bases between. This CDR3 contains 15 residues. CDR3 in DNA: TGCAGTGCTGGGGTATGGGGGAGTGGGCAAGAGACCCAGTACTTC. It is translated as CSAGVWGSGQETQYF.

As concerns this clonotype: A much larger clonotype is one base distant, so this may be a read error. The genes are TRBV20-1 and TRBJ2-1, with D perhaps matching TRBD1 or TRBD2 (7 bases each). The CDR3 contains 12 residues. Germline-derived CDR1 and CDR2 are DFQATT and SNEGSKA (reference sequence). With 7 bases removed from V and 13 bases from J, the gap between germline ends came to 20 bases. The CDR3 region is CSGSGGAGAQFF. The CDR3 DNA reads TGCAGTGGTTCAGGGGGGGCTGGGGCCCAGTTCTTC.

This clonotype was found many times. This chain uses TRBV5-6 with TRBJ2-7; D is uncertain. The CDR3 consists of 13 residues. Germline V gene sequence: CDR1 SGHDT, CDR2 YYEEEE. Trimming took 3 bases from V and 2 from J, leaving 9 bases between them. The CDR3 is CASSSRKTYEQYF. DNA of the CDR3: TGTGCCAGCAGCTCCAGGAAAACCTACGAGCAGTACTTC.

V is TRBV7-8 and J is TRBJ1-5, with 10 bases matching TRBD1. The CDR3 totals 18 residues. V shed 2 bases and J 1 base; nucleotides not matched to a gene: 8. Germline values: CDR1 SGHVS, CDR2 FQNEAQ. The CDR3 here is CASSLHRDRGSSNQPQHF. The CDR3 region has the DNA TGTGCCAGCAGCTTACACCGGGACAGGGGTTCGAGCAATCAGCCCCAGCATTTT.

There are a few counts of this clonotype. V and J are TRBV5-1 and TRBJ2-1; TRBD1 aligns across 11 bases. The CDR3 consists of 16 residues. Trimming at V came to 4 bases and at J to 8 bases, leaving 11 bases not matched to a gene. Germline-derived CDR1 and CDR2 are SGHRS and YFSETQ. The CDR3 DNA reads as TGCGCCAGCAGCCCGACATGGACAGGGGGCACCCATGAGCAGTTCTTC. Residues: CASSPTWTGGTHEQFF.

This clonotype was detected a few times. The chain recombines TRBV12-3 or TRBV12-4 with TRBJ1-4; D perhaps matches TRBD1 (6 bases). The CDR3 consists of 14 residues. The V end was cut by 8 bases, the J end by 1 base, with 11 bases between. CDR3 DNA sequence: TGTGCCAGCGGTGGAGGGGGAACTAATGAAAAACTGTTTTTT. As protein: CASGGGGTNEKLFF.

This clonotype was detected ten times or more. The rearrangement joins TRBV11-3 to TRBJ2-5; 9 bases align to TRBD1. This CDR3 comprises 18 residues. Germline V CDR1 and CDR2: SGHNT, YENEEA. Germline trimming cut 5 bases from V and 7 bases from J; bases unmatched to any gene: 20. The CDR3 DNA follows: TGTGCCAGCAGCCGTCCGGGACAGGGAACCTGGGAAAGTGGGACCCAGTACTTC. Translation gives CASSRPGQGTWESGTQYF.

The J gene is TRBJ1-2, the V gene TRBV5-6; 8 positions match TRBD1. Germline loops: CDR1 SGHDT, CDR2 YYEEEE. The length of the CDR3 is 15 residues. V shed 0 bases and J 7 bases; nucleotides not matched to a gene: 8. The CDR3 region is CASSLEDRAALGYTF. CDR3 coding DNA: TGTGCCAGCAGCTTGGAGGACAGGGCGGCCCTTGGCTACACCTTC. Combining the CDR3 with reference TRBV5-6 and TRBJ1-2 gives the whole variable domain DAGVTQSPTHLIKTRGQQVTLRCSPKSGHDTVSWYQQALGQGPQFIFQYYEEEERQRGNFPDRFSGHQFPNYSSELNVNALLLGDSALYLCASSLEDRAALGYTFGSGTRLTVV.

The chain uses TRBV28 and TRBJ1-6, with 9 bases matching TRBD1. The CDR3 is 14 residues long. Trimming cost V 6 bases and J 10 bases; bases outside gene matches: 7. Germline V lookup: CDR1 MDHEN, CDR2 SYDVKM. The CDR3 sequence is CASRAGQGKSPLHF. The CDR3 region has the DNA TGTGCCAGCAGGGCGGGACAGGGAAAATCACCCCTCCACTTT.

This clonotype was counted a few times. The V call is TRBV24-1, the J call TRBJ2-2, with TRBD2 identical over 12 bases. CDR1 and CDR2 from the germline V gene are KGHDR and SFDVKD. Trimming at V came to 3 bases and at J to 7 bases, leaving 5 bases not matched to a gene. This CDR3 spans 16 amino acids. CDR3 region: CATSDASGREVGELFF. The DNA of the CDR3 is TGTGCCACCAGTGATGCTAGCGGGAGGGAGGTCGGGGAGCTGTTTTTT.

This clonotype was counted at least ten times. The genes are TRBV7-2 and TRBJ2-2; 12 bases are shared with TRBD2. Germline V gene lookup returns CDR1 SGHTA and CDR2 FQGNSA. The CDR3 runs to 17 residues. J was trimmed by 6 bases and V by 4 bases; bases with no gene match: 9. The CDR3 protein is CASSSASGRAKAGELFF. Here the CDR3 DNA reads TGTGCCAGCAGCTCCGCTAGCGGGAGGGCCAAGGCCGGGGAGCTGTTTTTT.

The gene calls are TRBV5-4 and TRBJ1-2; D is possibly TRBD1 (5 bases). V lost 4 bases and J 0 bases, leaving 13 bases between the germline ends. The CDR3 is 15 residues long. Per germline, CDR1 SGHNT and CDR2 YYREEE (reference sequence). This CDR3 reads CASSPLGASNYGYTF. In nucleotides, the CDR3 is TGTGCCAGCAGCCCTCTCGGGGCCTCTAACTATGGCTACACCTTC.

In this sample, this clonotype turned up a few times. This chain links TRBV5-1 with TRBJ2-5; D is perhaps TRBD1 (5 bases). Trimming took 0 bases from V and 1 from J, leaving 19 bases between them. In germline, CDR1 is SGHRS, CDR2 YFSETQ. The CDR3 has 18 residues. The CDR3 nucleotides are TGCGCCAGCAGCTTGGACCGTTATTCAGGGTTACCCCAAGAGACCCAGTACTTC. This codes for CASSLDRYSGLPQETQYF.

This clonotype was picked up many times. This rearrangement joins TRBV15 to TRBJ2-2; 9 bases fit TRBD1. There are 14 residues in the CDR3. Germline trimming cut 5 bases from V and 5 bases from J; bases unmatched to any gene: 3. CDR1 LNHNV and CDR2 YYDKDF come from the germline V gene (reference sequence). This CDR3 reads CATSQTGGTGELFF. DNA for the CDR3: TGTGCCACCAGCCAGACAGGGGGTACCGGGGAGCTGTTTTTT.

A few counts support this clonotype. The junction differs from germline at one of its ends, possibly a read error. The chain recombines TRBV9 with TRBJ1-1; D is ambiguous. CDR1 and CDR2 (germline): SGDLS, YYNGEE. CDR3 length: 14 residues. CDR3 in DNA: TGCGCCAGCAGCGTAGGATCTTCGGCCCCGAAAGCTTTCTTT. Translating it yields CASSVGSSAPKAFF.

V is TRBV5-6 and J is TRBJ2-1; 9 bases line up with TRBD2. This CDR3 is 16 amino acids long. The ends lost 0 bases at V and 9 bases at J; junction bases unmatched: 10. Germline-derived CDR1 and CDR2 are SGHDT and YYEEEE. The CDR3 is CASSLGPWAGGVEQFF. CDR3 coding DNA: TGTGCCAGCAGCTTGGGCCCCTGGGCGGGAGGGGTTGAGCAGTTCTTC.

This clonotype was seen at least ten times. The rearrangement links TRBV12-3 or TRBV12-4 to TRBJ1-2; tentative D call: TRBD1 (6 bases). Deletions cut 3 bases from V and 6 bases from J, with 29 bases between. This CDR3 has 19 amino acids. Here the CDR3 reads CASSFYGPIMGQGQNGYTF. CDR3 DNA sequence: TGTGCCAGCAGTTTCTATGGACCCATCATGGGGCAGGGGCAGAATGGCTACACCTTC.

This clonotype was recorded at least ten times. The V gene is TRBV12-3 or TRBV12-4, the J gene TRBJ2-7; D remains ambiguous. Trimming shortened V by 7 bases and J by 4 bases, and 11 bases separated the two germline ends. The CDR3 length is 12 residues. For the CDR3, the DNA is TGTGCCAGCACCGGGTTGTCTTACGAGCAGTACTTC. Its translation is CASTGLSYEQYF.

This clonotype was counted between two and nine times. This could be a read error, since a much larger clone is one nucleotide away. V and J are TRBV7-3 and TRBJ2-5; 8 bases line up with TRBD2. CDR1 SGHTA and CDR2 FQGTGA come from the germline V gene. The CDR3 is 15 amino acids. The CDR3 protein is CTSSSTGTSGETQYF. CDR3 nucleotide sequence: TGTACCAGCAGCTCGACCGGGACTAGTGGAGAGACCCAGTACTTC.

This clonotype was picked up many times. CDR3 sequence: CASSLSGSASSQPQHF. The DNA of the CDR3 is TGTGCCAGCAGTTTATCGGGGAGTGCATCGAGTCAGCCCCAGCATTTT. The chain uses TRBV27 and TRBJ1-5, with D unresolved. The CDR3 loop spans 16 amino acids. Germline loops: CDR1 MNHEY, CDR2 SMNVEV (reference sequence). V lost 0 bases, J lost 6 bases, and 15 bases lay in between.

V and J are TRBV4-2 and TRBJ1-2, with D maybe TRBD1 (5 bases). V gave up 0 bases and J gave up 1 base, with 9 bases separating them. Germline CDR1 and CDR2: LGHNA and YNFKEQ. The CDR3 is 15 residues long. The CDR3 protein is CASSQDTGLNYGYTF. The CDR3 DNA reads TGTGCCAGCAGCCAAGATACAGGCCTTAACTATGGCTACACCTTC.

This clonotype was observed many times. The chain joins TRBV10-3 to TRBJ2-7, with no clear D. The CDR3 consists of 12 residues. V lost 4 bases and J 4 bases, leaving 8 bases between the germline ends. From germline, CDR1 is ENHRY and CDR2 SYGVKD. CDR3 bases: TGTGCCATCAGTGCAGACAATTACGAGCAGTACTTC. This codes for CAISADNYEQYF.

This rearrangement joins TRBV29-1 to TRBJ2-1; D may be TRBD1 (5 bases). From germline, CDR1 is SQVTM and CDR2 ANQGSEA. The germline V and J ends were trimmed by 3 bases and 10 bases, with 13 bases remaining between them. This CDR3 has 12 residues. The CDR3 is CSVDIGAGEQFF. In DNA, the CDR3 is TGCAGCGTTGATATAGGGGCCGGGGAGCAGTTCTTC.

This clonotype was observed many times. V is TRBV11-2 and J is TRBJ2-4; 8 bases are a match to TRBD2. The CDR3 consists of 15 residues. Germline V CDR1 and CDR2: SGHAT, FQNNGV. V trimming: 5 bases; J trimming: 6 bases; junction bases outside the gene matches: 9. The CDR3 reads CASSLITSGGNIQYF. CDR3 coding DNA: TGTGCCAGCAGCCTCATTACGAGCGGGGGAAACATTCAGTACTTC. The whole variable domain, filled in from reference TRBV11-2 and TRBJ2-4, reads EAGVAQSPRYKIIEKRQSVAFWCNPISGHATLYWYQQILGQGPKLLIQFQNNGVVDDSQLPKDRFSAERLKGVDSTLKIQPAKLEDSAVYLCASSLITSGGNIQYFGAGTRLSVL.

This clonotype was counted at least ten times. In DNA, the CDR3 is TGTGCCAGCAGGCCACGGACAGGGGGCGCAGATACGCAGTATTTT. Its translation is CASRPRTGGADTQYF. The rearrangement uses TRBV2 and TRBJ2-3; 11 bases match TRBD1. Unmatched junction bases numbered 6, after V lost 6 bases and J lost 4 bases. Germline V gives CDR1 SNHLY, CDR2 FYNNEI. CDR3 size: 15 residues. Full variable domain (missing parts from reference TRBV2 and TRBJ2-3): EPEVTQTPSHQVTQMGQEVILRCVPISNHLYFYWYRQILGQKVEFLVSFYNNEISEKSEIFDDQFSVERPDGSNFTLKIRSTKLEDSAMYFCASRPRTGGADTQYFGPGTRLTVL.